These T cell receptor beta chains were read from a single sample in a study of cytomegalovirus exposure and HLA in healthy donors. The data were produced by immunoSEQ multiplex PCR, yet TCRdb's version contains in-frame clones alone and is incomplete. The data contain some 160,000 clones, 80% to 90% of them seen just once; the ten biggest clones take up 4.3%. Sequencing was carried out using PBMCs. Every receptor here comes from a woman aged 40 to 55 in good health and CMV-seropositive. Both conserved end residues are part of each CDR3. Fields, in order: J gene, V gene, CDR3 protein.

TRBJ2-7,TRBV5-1,CASSLAGGVHEQYF
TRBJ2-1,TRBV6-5,CASTLSLSSYNEQFF
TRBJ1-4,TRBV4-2,CASSQASSPARLATNEKLFF
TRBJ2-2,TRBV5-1,CASSLAGEGTGELFF
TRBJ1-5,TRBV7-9,CASSGVTGSNQPQHF
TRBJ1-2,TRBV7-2,CASSLGGRAAEGYTF
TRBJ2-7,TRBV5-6,CASSFTGGRYEQYF
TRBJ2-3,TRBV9,CASSVGGTSGSTDTQYF
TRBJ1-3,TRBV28,CASSPRALSSGNTIYF
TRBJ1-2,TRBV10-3,CAISDGPGGYGYTF
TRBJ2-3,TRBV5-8,CASSLSAADTQYF
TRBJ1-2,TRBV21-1,CASSTRDRDGYTF
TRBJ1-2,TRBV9,CASSGTVDRGFYGYTF
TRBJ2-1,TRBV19,CASSTSGSYNEQFF
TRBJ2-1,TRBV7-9,CASSSDRNEQFF
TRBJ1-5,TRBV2,CASSDQGALVNQPQHF
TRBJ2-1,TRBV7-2,CASSLGLAGGINEQFF
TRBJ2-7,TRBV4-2,CASSQDVAGGGYEQYF
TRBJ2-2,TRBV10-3,CAIRGTGTNTGELFF
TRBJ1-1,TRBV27,CASSLMPGQGQNTEAFF
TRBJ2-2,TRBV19,CASSILAGSGTGELFF
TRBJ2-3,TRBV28,CASSPGGIQNTQYF
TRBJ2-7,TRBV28,CASSLAGGIHEQYF
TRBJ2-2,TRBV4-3,CASSQEFQGRTGELFF
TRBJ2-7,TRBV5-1,CASSPGGRAGYEQYF
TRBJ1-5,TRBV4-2,CASSQERGGMNQPQHF
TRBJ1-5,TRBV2,CASSKRGTGVSNQPQHF
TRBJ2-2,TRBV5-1,CASSDGTGGSNTGELFF
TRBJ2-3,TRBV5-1,CASSPWGGRIDTQYF
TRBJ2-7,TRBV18,CASSPETGNTEQYF
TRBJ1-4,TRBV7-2,CASSPDRGSEKLFF
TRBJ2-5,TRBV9,CASSASGTAQETQYF
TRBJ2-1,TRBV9,CASSVGGLGDNEQFF
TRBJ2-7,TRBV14,CASSDNTYEQYF
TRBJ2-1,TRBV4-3,CASSQYRAANEQFF
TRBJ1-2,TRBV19,CASSKGQELNGYTF
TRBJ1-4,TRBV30,CALDRGEEKLFF
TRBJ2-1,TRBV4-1,CASAGGGGRALGNEQFF
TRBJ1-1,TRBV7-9,CASRQGITEAFF
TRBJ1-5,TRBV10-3,CAISEFYRDINQPQHF
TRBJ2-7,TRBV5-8,CASSLGLAGIGQYF
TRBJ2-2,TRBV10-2,CASTILVPASNTGELFF
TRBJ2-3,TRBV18,CASSPLGIADTQYF
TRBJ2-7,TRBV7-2,CASSLGASPGLPPYEQYF
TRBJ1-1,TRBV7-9,CASSSFMGTGGTEAFF
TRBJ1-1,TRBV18,CASSREESTEAFF
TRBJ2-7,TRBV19,CATTHGGAPFYEQYF
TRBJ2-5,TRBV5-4,CASSLASETQYF
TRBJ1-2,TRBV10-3,CAISELGRAVSDYGYTF
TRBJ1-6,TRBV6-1,CASSGIRGNSPLHF
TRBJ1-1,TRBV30,CAWSRATEAFF
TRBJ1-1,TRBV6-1,CASSGAGGLIAFF
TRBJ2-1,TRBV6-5,CASISGTSGFGEQFF
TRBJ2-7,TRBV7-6,CASSPGTGPYEQYF
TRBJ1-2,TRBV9,CASTRDSNYGYTF